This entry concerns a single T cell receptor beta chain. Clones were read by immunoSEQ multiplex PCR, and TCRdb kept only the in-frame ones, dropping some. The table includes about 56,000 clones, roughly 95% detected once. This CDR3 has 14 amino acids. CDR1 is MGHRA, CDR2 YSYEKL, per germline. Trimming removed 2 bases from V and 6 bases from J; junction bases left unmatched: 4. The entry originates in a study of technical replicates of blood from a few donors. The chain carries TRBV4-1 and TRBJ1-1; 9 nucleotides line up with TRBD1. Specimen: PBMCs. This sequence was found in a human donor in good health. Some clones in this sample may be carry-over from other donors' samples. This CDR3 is CASSQPNRGPEAFF. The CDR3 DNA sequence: TGCGCCAGCAGCCAACCGAACAGGGGGCCTGAAGCTTTCTTT.